Given below is one T cell receptor beta chain in context. Its cognate antigen has yet to be identified. Per-base qualities were not stored, and no clone one base away is much larger. TCRbeta CDR3 regions were amplified from genomic DNA by means of the immunoSEQ Assay, a bias-controlled multiplex PCR. The original pipeline was this. Nucleated cell counts per sample were estimated from amplification of reference gene primers within the assay. To quantify the absolute abundance of each unique TCRbeta CDR3 rearrangement, sequence reads were collapsed and filtered. For each sample, productive Simpson clonality was calculated as the square root of Simpson's diversity index over productive rearrangements. Sourced from immuneACCESS, this table was stored by TCRdb with only in-frame sequences that have V and J called. A share of the clones is absent; for the studies checked, an unresolved V gene accounts for under half, and the remainder has no known explanation. V, J and clone size derive from that table, while D and trimming were established from the DNA sequence. The sample yields some 270,000 clones; over 80% were counted once. The ten top clones hold 3% to 3.5% of the sample.

The data were taken from a study of blood T cell repertoires in COVID-19 (dated by TCRdb to the early 2020s). About the investigation overall: The collaborator samples originated in the United States, Italy and Spain and spanned the acute and convalescent phases of COVID-19. Deeply sampled blood TCRbeta repertoires from subjects exposed to, actively infected with, or recovered from COVID-19 were included in the dataset. Sample metadata almost always included a de-identified subject ID, COVID-19 status, age in years and sex. Where available, HLA class I and class II types were obtained from metadata supplied by the sample provider rather than from assay-based typing. The repertoires were made available in a free public database intended to serve as a resource for research on the immune response to SARS-CoV-2. Samples were obtained from the ongoing ImmuneRACE study (first 160 participants) and from over 1,000 subjects provided by 6 global collaborators. The material from the prospective study consisted of cDNA or gDNA derived from T cells, B-cell-depleted T cells, or PBMCs. The study at large found these results: Clinical and demographic metadata were provided uncurated, with the amount varying by source and participant.

From V the trimming removes 10 bases and from J it removes 1 base, while the gene matches leave 8 bases of the junction unaccounted for. From cysteine to phenylalanine, the CDR3 is 15 amino acids long. The kept DNA is CDR3 alone, 45 bases in frame from the first base. CDR1 and CDR2, looked up from the germline V gene, are ENHRY and SYGVKD. Participants in the prospective study were enrolled through a virtual design, were aged roughly 18 to 100 years, and lived in approximately 24 United States geographic areas. In the prospective study, participants were assigned to cohorts based on the clinical history participants reported in a screening survey and a study questionnaire. Exposed participants had been in contact with someone with a PCR-confirmed or clinician-diagnosed COVID-19 case within 2 weeks of study entry. Each participant in the prospective study had whole blood, serum and a nasopharyngeal or oropharyngeal swab collected by mobile phlebotomists. Prospective study participants could optionally give additional blood draws and questionnaires over an approximately two-month period. Before DNA extraction, blood samples from the prospective study were shipped at room temperature or frozen.

This chain joins TRBV10-3 to TRBJ1-5, and 9 junctional nucleotides match TRBD1. This clonotype was obtained from a woman aged 35 to 49 who had been exposed to COVID-19. Sequenced input: PBMCs or T cells enriched from blood (not recorded which). The sequenced DNA: TGTGCCACCCATACAGGGGGCGCGAGCAATCAGCCCCAGCATTTT. Translated, this gives CATHTGGASNQPQHF.